A single sample gave rise to the 2 T cell receptor beta chains below, sequenced in a study of CD8 T cells in Susac syndrome. RNA was extracted with the RNeasy kit, and a quantity of 0.5 to 1 ug was reverse transcribed using random hexamers. TCRdb called the immunoSEQ multiplex PCR reads again in MiXCR, with one record for every CDR3 protein. The repertoire holds some 400,000 distinct CDR3 sequences, with approximately 85% as singletons. The sequencing sample was made of CD8+ T cells from PBMCs. These receptors all come from a human donor with multiple sclerosis.

The rearrangement joins TRBV4-1 to TRBJ1-5; 9 bases agree with TRBD1. CDR1 is MGHRA and CDR2 is YSYEKL in the germline V gene. The V and J ends lost 4 bases and 4 bases, in that order; junction bases with no gene match: 5. The CDR3 is made up of 15 amino acids. DNA of the CDR3: TGCGCCAGCAGCCCCGAGACAGGGGGTAATCAGCCCCAGCATTTT. It encodes CASSPETGGNQPQHF.

The chain uses TRBV30 and TRBJ2-7, with 9 bases aligning to TRBD2. The CDR3 runs to 12 residues. Germline-derived CDR1 and CDR2 are GTSNPN and SVGIG (reference sequence). J lost 5 bases, V lost 2 bases, and 1 base had no gene match. The CDR3 bases are TGTGCCTGGAGTATAGCGGGGGACGAGCAGTACTTC. Protein: CAWSIAGDEQYF.